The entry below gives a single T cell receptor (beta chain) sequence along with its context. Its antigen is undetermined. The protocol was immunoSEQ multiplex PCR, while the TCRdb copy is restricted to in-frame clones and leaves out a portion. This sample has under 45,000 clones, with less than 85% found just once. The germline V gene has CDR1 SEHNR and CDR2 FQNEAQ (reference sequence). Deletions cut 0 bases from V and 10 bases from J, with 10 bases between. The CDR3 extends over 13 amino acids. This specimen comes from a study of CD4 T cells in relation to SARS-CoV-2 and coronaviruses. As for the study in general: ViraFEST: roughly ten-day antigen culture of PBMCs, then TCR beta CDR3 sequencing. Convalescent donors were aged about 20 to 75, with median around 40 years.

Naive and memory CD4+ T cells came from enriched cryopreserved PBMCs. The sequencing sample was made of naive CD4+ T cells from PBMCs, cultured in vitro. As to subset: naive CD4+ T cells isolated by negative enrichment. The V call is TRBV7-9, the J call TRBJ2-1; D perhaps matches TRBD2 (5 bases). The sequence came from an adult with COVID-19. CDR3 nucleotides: TGTGCCAGCAGCTTAGCGGGAGCTGGCGAGCAGTTCTTC. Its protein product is CASSLAGAGEQFF.